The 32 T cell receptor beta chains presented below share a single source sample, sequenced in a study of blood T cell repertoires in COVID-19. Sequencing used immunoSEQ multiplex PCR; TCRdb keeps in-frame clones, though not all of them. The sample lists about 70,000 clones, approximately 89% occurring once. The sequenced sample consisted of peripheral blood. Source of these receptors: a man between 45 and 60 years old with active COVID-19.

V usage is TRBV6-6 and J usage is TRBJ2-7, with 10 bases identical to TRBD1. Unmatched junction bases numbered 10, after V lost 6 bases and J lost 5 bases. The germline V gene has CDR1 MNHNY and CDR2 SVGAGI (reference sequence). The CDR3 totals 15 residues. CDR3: CASSPWDRGGDEQYF. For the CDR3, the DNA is TGTGCCAGCAGCCCTTGGGACAGGGGAGGCGACGAGCAGTACTTC.

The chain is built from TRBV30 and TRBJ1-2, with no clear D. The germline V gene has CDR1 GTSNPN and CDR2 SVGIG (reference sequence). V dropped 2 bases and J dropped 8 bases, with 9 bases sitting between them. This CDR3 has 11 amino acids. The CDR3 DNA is TGTGCCTGGAGTTGGCGCGGGGGCTACACCTTC. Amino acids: CAWSWRGGYTF.

CDR3 coding DNA: TGTGCCAGCACACGTGAGGGACAGGGGATTCGATTCTATGGCTACACCTTC. Translated: CASTREGQGIRFYGYTF. The chain recombines TRBV19 with TRBJ1-2; 10 bases match TRBD1. CDR3 size: 17 residues. V was pared by 9 bases and J by 4 bases, with 17 bases of the junction left unmatched. CDR1 and CDR2 from the germline V gene are LNHDA and SQIVND (reference sequence).

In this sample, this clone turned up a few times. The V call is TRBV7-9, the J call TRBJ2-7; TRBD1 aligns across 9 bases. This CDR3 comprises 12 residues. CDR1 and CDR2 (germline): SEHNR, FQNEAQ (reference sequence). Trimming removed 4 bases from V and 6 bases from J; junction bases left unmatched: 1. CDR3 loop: CASSWTGVEQYF. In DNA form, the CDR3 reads TGTGCCAGCAGCTGGACAGGGGTCGAGCAGTACTTC. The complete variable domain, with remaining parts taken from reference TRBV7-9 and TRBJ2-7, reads DTGVSQNPRHKITKRGQNVTFRCDPISEHNRLYWYRQTLGQGPEFLTYFQNEAQLEKSRLLSDRFSAERPKGSFSTLEIQRTEQGDSAMYLCASSWTGVEQYFGPGTRLTVT.

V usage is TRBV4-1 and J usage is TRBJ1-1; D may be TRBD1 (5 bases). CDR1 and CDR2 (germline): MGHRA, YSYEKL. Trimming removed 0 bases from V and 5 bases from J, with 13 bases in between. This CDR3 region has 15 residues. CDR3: CASSQDLGEVTEAFF. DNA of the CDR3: TGCGCCAGCAGCCAAGATCTAGGGGAAGTGACTGAAGCTTTCTTT.

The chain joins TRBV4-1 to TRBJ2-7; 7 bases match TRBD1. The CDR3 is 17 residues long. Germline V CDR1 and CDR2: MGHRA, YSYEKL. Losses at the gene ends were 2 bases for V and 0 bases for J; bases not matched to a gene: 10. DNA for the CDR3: TGCGCCAGCAGCCAAACAATTCTGCCAGGGGGCTCCTACGAGCAGTACTTC. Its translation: CASSQTILPGGSYEQYF.

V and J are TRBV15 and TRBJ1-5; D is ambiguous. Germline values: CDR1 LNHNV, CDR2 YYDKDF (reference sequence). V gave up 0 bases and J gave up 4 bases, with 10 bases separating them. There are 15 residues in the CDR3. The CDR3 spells CATSRDGAENQPQHF. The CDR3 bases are TGTGCCACCAGCAGAGATGGAGCAGAAAATCAGCCCCAGCATTTT.

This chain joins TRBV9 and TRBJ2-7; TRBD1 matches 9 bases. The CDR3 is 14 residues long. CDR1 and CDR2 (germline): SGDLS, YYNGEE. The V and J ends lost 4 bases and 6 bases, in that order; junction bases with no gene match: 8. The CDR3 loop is CASSKRTGDGEQYF. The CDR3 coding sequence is TGTGCCAGCAGCAAACGGACAGGGGACGGCGAGCAGTACTTC.

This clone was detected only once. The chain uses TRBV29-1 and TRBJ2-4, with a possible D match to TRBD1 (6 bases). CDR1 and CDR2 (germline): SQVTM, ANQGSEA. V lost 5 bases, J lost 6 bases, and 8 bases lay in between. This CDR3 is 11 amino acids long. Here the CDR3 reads CSVKQGNIQYF. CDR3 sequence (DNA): TGCAGCGTTAAACAGGGAAACATTCAGTACTTC.

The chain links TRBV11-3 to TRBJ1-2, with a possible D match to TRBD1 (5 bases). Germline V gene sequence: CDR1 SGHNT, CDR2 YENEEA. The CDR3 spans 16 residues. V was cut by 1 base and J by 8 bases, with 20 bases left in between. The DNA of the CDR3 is TGTGCCAGCAGCTTAGTAATTGGACAATTCAACGGAGGCTACACCTTC. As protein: CASSLVIGQFNGGYTF.

The CDR3 loop reads CASSPPGGSSTGELFF. Here the CDR3 DNA reads TGTGCCAGCTCACCACCGGGAGGGAGTAGCACCGGGGAGCTGTTTTTT. V is TRBV18 and J is TRBJ2-2; 7 bases are a match to TRBD2. V gave up 0 bases and J gave up 4 bases; unmatched junction bases: 5. This CDR3 has 16 residues. CDR1 and CDR2 (germline): KGHSH, LQKENI.

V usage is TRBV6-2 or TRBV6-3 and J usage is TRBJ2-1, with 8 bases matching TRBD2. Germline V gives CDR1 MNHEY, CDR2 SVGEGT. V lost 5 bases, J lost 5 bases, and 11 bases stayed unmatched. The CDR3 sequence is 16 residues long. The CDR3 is CASSGTGGPGDNEQFF. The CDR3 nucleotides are TGTGCCAGCAGTGGAACGGGGGGGCCGGGGGACAATGAGCAGTTCTTC.

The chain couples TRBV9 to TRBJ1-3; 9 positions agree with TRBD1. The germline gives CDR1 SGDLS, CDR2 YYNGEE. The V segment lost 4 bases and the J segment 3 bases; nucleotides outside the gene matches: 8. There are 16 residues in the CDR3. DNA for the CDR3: TGTGCCAGCAGCACCCGGACAGGGGCCTTTGGAAACACCATATATTTT. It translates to CASSTRTGAFGNTIYF.

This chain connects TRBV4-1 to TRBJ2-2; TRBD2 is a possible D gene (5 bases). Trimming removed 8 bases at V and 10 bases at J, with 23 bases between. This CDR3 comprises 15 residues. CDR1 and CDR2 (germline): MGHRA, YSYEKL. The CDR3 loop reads CASSNDEGRAVELFF. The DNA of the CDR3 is TGCGCCAGCTCAAACGATGAGGGCCGGGCCGTGGAGCTGTTTTTT.

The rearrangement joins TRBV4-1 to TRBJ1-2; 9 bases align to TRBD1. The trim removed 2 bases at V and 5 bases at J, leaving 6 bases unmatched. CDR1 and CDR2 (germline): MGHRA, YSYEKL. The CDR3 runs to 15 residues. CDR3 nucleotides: TGCGCCAGCAGCCAATGGGACAGGGCGGAGTATGGCTACACCTTC. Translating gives CASSQWDRAEYGYTF.

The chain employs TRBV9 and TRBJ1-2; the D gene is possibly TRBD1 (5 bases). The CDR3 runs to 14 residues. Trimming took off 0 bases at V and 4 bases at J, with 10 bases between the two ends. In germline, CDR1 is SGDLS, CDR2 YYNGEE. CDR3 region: CASSVAGGTYGYTF. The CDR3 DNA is TGTGCCAGCAGCGTAGCCGGCGGGACCTATGGCTACACCTTC.

The CDR3 reads CASSSPSGGNTGELFF. CDR3 nucleotides: TGTGCCAGCAGCTCCCCTAGCGGGGGGAACACCGGGGAGCTGTTTTTT. The rearrangement joins TRBV7-9 to TRBJ2-2; the match to TRBD2 covers 10 bases. There are 16 residues in the CDR3. The V gene's germline CDR1 is SEHNR and CDR2 FQNEAQ (reference sequence). With 4 bases clipped from V and 1 base from J, the junction kept 3 bases outside the gene matches.

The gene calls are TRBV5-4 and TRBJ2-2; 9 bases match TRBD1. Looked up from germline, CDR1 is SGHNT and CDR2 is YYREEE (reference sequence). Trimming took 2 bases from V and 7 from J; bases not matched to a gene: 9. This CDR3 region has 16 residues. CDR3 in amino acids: CASSFTGTGLDGELFF. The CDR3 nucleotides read TGTGCCAGCAGCTTCACTGGGACAGGGCTGGACGGGGAGCTGTTTTTT.

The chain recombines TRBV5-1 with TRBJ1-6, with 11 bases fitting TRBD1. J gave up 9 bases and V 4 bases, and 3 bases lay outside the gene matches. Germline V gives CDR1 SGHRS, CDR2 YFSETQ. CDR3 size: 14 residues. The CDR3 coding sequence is TGCGCCAGCAGCGGGACAGGGGGAGGTTCACCCCTCCACTTT. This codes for CASSGTGGGSPLHF.

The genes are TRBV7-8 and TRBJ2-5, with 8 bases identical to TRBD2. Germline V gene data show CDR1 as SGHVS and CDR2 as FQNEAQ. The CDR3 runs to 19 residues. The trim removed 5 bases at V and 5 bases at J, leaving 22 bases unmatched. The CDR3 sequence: CASSKRTGGRLSLRETQYF. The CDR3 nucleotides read TGTGCCAGCAGCAAGCGGACGGGGGGGCGCCTCTCTCTCCGGGAGACCCAGTACTTC.

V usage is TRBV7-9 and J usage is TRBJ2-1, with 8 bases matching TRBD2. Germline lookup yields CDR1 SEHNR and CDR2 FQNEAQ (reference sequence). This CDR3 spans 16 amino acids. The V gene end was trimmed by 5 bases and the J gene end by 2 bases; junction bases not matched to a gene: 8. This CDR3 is CASSHTSGRAYNEQFF. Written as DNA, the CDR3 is TGTGCCAGCAGCCATACTAGCGGCAGAGCCTACAATGAGCAGTTCTTC.

CDR3 in amino acids: CASSPGLGKSRANTGELFF. The CDR3 region has the DNA TGCGCCAGCAGCCCGGGACTGGGCAAGTCAAGAGCGAACACCGGGGAGCTGTTTTTT. The chain recombines TRBV5-1 with TRBJ2-2; weak D call: TRBD2 (6 bases). CDR1 is SGHRS and CDR2 is YFSETQ in the germline V gene. V shed 4 bases and J shed 0 bases, with 22 bases lying between them. The CDR3 is made up of 19 amino acids.

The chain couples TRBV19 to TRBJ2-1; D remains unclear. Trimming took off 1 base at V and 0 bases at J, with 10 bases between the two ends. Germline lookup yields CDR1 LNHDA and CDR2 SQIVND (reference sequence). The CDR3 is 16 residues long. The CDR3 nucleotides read TGTGCCAGTAGTATAGCAGGCTCAAACTCCTACAATGAGCAGTTCTTC. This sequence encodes CASSIAGSNSYNEQFF.

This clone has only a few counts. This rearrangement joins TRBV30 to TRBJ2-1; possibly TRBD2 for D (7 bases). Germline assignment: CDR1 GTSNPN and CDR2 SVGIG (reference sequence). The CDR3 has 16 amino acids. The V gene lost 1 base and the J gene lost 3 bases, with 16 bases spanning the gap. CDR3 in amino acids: CAWSDRGGVNYNEQFF. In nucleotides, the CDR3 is TGTGCCTGGAGTGATAGGGGGGGAGTAAACTACAATGAGCAGTTCTTC.

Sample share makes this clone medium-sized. Written as DNA, the CDR3 is TGTGCCTGGACCTCGGGTACTCTGAACACTGAAGCTTTCTTT. Its protein is CAWTSGTLNTEAFF. The rearrangement joins TRBV30 to TRBJ1-1, with D unresolved. Germline loops: CDR1 GTSNPN, CDR2 SVGIG (reference sequence). The V end lost 4 bases, the J end lost 0 bases, and 12 bases lay between the germline ends. There are 14 residues in the CDR3. The complete variable domain, with remaining parts taken from reference TRBV30 and TRBJ1-1, reads SQTIHQWPATLVQPVGSPLSLECTVEGTSNPNLYWYRQAAGRGLQLLFYSVGIGQISSEVPQNLSASRPQDRQFILSSKKLLLSDSGFYLCAWTSGTLNTEAFFGQGTRLTVV.

CDR3 nucleotides: TGTGCCAGCGCCACCTTATTGACAGGGTCCACAGATACGCAGTATTTT. Its protein is CASATLLTGSTDTQYF. This chain uses TRBV5-6 with TRBJ2-3; 7 nucleotides agree with TRBD1. The CDR3 spans 16 residues. With 7 bases clipped from V and 2 bases from J, the junction kept 13 bases outside the gene matches. The V gene's germline CDR1 is SGHDT and CDR2 YYEEEE.

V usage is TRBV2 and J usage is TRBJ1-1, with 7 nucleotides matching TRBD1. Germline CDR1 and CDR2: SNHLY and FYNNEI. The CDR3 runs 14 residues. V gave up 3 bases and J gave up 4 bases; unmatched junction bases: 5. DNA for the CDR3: TGTGCCAGCAGTGACGCCAGGGGGGCCACTGAAGCTTTCTTT. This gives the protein CASSDARGATEAFF.

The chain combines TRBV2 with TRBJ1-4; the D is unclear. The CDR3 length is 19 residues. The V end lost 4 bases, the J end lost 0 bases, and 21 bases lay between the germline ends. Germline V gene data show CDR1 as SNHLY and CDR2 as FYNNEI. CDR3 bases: TGTGCCAGCAGTGGAATCGAGGTAGAGAGCGGGACAACTAATGAAAAACTGTTTTTT. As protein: CASSGIEVESGTTNEKLFF.

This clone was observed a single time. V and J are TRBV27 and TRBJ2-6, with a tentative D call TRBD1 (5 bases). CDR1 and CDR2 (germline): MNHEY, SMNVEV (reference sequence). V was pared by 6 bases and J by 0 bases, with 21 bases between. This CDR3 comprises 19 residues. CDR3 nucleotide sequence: TGTGCCAGCAGCTCCTACCAAGTAGGGGCCAGCTCTGGGGCCAACGTCCTGACTTTC. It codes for CASSSYQVGASSGANVLTF.

In nucleotides, the CDR3 is TGTGCCTGGACCGGGGGAATTGGTAATTCACCCCTCCACTTT. It specifies CAWTGGIGNSPLHF. The J gene is TRBJ1-6, the V gene TRBV30; TRBD1 is a possible D gene (5 bases). The germline V gene encodes CDR1 GTSNPN and CDR2 SVGIG (reference sequence). The CDR3 extends over 14 amino acids. Trimming removed 4 bases from V and 6 bases from J, with 13 bases in between.

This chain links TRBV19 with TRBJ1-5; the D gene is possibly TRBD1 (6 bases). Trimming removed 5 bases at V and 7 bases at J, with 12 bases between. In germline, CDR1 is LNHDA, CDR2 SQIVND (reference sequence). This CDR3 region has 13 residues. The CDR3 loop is CASSFGQNQPQHF. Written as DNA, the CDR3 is TGTGCCAGTAGTTTCGGACAGAACCAGCCCCAGCATTTT.

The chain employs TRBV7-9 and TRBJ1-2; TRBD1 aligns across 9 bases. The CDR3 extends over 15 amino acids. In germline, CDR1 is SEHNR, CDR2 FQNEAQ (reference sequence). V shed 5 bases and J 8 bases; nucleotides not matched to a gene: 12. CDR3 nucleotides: TGTGCCAGCAGCCCCCCGGGACAGGGATTATGGGGCTACACCTTC. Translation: CASSPPGQGLWGYTF.